These 7 T cell receptor beta chains were sequenced from one sample in a study of T cells expressing NK-cell markers. From the 5' RACE reads, TCRdb lists one entry per CDR3 protein and no DNA. The sample holds roughly 380,000 distinct CDR3 sequences. Sequenced material: blood T cells: a sorted CD56 or NKG2C T cell subset, CD4+ or CD8+ T cells, or bulk PBMC T cells (not recorded which). All receptors come from a man aged 18 to 69 in good health.

V gene TRBV12-3 or TRBV12-4 combines with J gene TRBJ1-5. This CDR3 has 12 residues. CDR3 loop: CASSLSSEPQHF.

The chain recombines TRBV7-9 with TRBJ2-3; with no DNA, the TCRdb D assignment of TRBD2 cannot be verified. Germline V gene data show CDR1 as SEHNR and CDR2 as FQNEAQ (reference sequence). This CDR3 is 15 amino acids long. The CDR3: CASSPGTSVTDTQYF.

The chain carries TRBV11-1 and TRBJ1-5. CDR3 size: 13 residues. Germline CDR1 is SGHAT and CDR2 is FQDESV (reference sequence). The CDR3: CASSLLSGQPQHF.

This sequence joins TRBV3-1 and TRBJ2-7; TCRdb's assignment of TRBD1 cannot be checked, as there is no DNA. Germline CDR1 and CDR2: LGHDT and YNNKEL (reference sequence). CDR3 length equals 19 residues. CDR3 sequence reads: CASSLYAGTGERSAYEQYF.

This chain links TRBV12-3 or TRBV12-4 with TRBJ2-7; the D gene TCRdb calls, TRBD2, cannot be checked with no DNA. CDR3 length: 13 amino acids. The CDR3 reads CASSLQLASEQYF.

The V call is TRBV4-2, the J call TRBJ1-2. CDR1 LGHNA and CDR2 YNFKEQ come from the germline V gene. The CDR3 runs to 13 residues. The CDR3 protein is CASSQDYRLPNTF.

V is TRBV19 and J is TRBJ2-1; the TCRdb D gene call, TRBD1, has no DNA to confirm it. Per the germline V gene, CDR1 is LNHDA and CDR2 is SQIVND (reference sequence). This CDR3 has 19 amino acids. CDR3: CASSTTRGGGRLSYNEQFF.